This T cell receptor beta chain was retrieved from a study of Graves' ophthalmopathy and Graves' hyperthyroidism. General study findings and limits: Most thyroid clonotypes with frequency above 0.001 were detected in blood too.

Concerning this clonotype: The antigen is undetermined.

Trimming shortened V by 4 bases and J by 0 bases, and 6 bases separated the two germline ends. In germline, CDR1 is KGHDR, CDR2 SFDVKD. The CDR3 is 13 amino acids. Investigators amplified TCR beta CDR3 regions from RNA transcripts. HTBI primers were used in a first-round RT-PCR, which preceded a second-round multiplex PCR. TCRdb reanalysed the multiplex PCR reads using MiXCR and keeps one entry per CDR3 protein. The data hold hundreds of thousands of distinct CDR3 sequences, with about two fifths observed a single time. The specimen was peripheral blood. The TCR was taken from an adult man with Graves' ophthalmopathy. The chain is built from TRBV24-1 and TRBJ2-7; D is unclear. The CDR3 reads CATSEAPSYEQYF. CDR3 sequence (DNA): TGTGCCACCAGTGAAGCCCCCTCCTACGAGCAGTACTTC.